This T cell receptor beta chain came from a study of T cell responses to AZD1222 COVID-19 vaccine. Overall study findings and caveats: The donors showed a predominance of white British ancestry and of females, with possible underestimation of clonal diversity. Spike regions recognized by vaccine-associated CD4 TCRs spanned the protein, led by 160-218 and 743-854.

Trimming removed 6 bases from V and 3 bases from J; junction bases left unmatched: 8. The CDR3 spans 15 residues. Germline CDR1 MNHEY, CDR2 SVGEGT. The repertoire was sequenced with immunoSEQ multiplex PCR; TCRdb's copy has only in-frame clones and lacks some. In the table there are roughly 100,000 clones, roughly 89% of which are singletons. About this clone: The target antigen is unknown.

The sequencing here drew on peripheral blood, taken on day 0 of AZD1222 vaccination. The clonotype was recovered from an adult in good health. This sequence joins TRBV6-2 or TRBV6-3 and TRBJ2-7, with TRBD1 matching over 10 bases. Written as DNA, the CDR3 is TGTGCCAGCAGCGAGGCCGGGACAGGGGTCTACGAGCAGTACTTC. It translates to CASSEAGTGVYEQYF.